A selection of T cell receptor beta chains follows, all from one sample in a study of neurological immune-mediated disorders. TCRdb re-analysed the 5' RACE reads in MiXCR, keeping a single row per CDR3 protein. The table records tens of thousands of distinct CDR3 sequences, around 10% of them present only once. The sample taken for sequencing was PBMCs. Receptor source: a male donor with HTLV-1-associated myelopathy (HAM/TSP). CDR3s include the opening cysteine and the closing phenylalanine or tryptophan. D genes are given only for firm matches. Rows may omit the clone size; those that give it use once, few, many or a size class.

v_call	j_call	clone_size	d_call	cdr3_aa	cdr3_nt
TRBV20-1	TRBJ1-6	many	NA	CSANSWTAPNSPLHF	TGCAGTGCTAACAGCTGGACAGCCCCTAATTCACCCCTCCACTTT
TRBV20-1	TRBJ2-1	many	NA	CSATPSYNEQFF	TGCAGTGCTACTCCGTCCTACAATGAGCAGTTCTTC
TRBV28	TRBJ1-6	many	TRBD1	CASKPGDSYSPLHF	TGTGCCAGCAAGCCGGGGGACAGCTATTCACCCCTCCACTTT
TRBV20-1	TRBJ2-7	many	TRBD1	CSANRDRGDEQYF	TGCAGTGCTAACCGGGACAGGGGGGACGAGCAGTACTTC
TRBV11-3	TRBJ1-4	many	TRBD1	CASSPRGREEKLFF	TGTGCCAGCAGCCCTAGGGGGCGCGAGGAAAAACTGTTTTTT
TRBV7-2	TRBJ2-5	NA	NA	CASSLVEGRETQYF	TGTGCCAGCAGCTTAGTCGAGGGAAGGGAGACCCAGTACTTC
TRBV29-1	TRBJ1-2	many	TRBD1	CSVGGQGQGYTF	TGCAGCGTGGGGGGACAGGGACAAGGCTACACCTTC
TRBV7-6	TRBJ2-7	many	NA	CASSLFAKSLHEQYF	TGTGCCAGCAGCTTATTTGCGAAGTCACTCCACGAGCAGTACTTC
TRBV2	TRBJ2-7	NA	NA	CASRVGTPNYEQYF	TGTGCCAGCAGAGTCGGGACTCCAAACTACGAGCAGTACTTC
TRBV5-1	TRBJ2-3	many	TRBD2	CASWRGGTDTQYF	TGCGCCAGCTGGCGGGGGGGCACAGATACGCAGTATTTT
TRBV5-1	TRBJ1-2	many	NA	CASSLEMDYGYTF	TGCGCCAGCAGCTTGGAAATGGACTATGGCTACACCTTC
TRBV5-1	TRBJ2-1	NA	NA	CASSLAFWQSRSVAEQFF	TGCGCCAGCAGCTTGGCCTTTTGGCAGAGTAGGTCGGTGGCCGAGCAGTTCTTC
TRBV28	TRBJ1-4	many	NA	CASSRFRDEKLFF	TGTGCCAGTAGCAGATTCAGGGATGAAAAACTGTTTTTT